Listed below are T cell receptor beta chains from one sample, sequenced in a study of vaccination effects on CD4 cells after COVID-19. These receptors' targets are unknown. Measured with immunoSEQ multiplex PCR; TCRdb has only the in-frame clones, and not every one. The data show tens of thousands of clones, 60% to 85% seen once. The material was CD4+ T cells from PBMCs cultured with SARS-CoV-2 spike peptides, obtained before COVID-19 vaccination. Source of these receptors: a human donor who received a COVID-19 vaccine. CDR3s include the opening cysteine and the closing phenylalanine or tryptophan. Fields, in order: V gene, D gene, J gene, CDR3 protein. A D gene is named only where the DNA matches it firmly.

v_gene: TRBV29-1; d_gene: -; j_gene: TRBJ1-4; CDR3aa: CSVRSGNEKLFF
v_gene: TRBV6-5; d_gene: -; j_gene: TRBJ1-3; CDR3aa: CASSQRYSSGNTIYF
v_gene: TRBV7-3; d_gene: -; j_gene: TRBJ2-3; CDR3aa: CASSLRVSPDTQYF
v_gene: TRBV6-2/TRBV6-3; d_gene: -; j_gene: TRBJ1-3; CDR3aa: CASSPTPGGSGNTIYF
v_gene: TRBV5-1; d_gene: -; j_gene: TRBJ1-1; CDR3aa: CASSLGPNTEAFF
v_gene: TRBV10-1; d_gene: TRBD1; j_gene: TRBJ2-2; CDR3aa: CASSKTGGTGELFF
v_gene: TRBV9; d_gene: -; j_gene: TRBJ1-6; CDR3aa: CASIFLLYNSPLHF
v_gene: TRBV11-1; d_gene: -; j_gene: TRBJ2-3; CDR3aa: CASSLVGGTDTQYF
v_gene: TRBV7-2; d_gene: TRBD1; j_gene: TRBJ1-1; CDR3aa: CASSPTLPGQGNTEAFF
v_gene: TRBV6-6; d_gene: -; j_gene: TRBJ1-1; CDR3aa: CASSYVWGNTEAFF
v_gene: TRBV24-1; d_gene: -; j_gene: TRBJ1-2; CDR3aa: CATSVSDYGYTF
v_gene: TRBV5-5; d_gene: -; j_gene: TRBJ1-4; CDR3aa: CASSLVARTTNEKLFF
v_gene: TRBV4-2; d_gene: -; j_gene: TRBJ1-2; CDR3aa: CASSQSAMGFERYTF
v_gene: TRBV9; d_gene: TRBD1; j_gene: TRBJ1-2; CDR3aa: CASSPSLGQGYYGYTF
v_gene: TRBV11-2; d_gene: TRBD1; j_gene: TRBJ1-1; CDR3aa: CASSPRQGANTEAFF
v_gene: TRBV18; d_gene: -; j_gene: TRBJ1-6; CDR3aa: CASSPGQGNSPLHF
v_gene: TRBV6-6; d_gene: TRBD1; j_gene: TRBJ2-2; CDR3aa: CASSPGQGIAGELFF
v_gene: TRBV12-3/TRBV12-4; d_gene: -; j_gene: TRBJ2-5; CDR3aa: CASSFQPGETQYF
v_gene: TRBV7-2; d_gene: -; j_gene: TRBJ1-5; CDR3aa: CASSSDPFGNQPQHF
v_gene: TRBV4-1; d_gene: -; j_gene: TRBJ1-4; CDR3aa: CASSQGPITGWGREKLFF
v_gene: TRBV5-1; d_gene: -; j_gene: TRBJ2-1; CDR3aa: CASNSGGLENEQFF
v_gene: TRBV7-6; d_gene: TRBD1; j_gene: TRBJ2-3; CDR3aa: CASSERTGSTDTQYF
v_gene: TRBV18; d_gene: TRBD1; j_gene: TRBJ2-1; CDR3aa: CASSPTGGEQFF
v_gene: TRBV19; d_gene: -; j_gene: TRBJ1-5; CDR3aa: CASSTYRDISNQPQHF
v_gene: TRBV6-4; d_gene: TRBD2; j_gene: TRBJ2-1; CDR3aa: CASSDLGGARNEQFF
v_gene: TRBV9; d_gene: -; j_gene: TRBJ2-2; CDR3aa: CASSVGVLPTGELFF
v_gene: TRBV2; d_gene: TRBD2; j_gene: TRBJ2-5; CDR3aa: CATAGGGEETQYF
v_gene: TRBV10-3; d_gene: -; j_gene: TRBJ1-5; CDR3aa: CAISEVRDNQPQHF
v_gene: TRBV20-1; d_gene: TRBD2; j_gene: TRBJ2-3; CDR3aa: CSASKSLGGGSTDTQYF
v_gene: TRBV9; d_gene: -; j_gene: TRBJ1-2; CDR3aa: CASSVEFGSPYGYTF
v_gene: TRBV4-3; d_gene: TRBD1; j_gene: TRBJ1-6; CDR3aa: CASSQWGQGRNSPLHF
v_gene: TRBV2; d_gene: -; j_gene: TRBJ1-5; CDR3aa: CASSGSRNQPQHF
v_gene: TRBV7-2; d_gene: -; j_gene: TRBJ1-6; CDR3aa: CASSPGNSPLHF
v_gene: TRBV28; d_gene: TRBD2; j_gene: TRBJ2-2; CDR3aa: CASTSPSSGGFTPGELFF
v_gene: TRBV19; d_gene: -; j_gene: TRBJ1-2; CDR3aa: CASKRQGGNYGYTF
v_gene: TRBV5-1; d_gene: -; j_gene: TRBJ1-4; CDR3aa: CASSVASGAGEKLFF
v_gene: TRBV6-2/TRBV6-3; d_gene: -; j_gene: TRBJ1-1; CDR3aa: CASSYQGFMSTEAFF
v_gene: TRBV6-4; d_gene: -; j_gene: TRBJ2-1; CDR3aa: CASSAEQVGEQFF
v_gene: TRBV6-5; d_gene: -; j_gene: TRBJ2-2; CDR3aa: CASAPGRSTGELFF
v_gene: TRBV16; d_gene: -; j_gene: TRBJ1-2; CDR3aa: CASSQNDRPNYGYTF
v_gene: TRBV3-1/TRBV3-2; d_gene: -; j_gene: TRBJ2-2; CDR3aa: CASSNTGELFF
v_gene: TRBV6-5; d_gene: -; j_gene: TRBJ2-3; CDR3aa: CASSTYQGLTDTQYF
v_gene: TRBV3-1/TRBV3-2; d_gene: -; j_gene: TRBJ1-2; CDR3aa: CASSQGSVYGYTF
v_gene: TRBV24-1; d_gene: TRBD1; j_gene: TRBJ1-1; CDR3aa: CATSGQGSREAFF
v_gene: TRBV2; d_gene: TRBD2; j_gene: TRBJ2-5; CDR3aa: CASQPLAGGRETQYF
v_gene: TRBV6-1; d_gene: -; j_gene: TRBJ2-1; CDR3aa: CASSEADWGRPNEQFF
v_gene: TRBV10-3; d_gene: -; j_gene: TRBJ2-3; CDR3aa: CAIFRRSYSTDTQYF
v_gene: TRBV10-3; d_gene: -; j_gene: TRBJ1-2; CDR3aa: CAISEEGDYGYTF
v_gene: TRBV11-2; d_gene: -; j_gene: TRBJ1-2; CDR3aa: CASSLGADYGYTF
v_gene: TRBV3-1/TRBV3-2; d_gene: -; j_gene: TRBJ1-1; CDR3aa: CASSQLGGIGTEAFF
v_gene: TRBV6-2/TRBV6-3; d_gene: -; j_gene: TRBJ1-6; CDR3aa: CASSYRPVNSPLHF
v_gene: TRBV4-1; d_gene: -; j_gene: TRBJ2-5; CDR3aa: CASSQGGSEGIKTQYF
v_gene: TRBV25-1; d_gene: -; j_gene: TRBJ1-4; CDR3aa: CASSEIDRATNEKLFF